Presented here are 8 T cell receptor beta chains from one specimen sequenced in a study of blood T cell repertoires in COVID-19. Sequencing used immunoSEQ multiplex PCR; TCRdb keeps in-frame clones, though not all of them. The sample includes a few hundred thousand clones, roughly 86% seen only once; the top ten take about 1.5%. The sequencing input was PBMCs or T cells enriched from blood (not recorded which). The receptors stem from a woman aged 50 to 60 who had recovered from COVID-19.

The rearrangement uses TRBV19 and TRBJ1-1; TRBD1 is a possible D gene (6 bases). From germline, CDR1 is LNHDA and CDR2 SQIVND (reference sequence). V was pared by 6 bases and J by 0 bases, with 14 bases between. This CDR3 comprises 15 residues. As DNA, the CDR3 is TGTGCCAGTAGCCCGACAGGCCTCATGAACACTGAAGCTTTCTTT. Amino acid sequence: CASSPTGLMNTEAFF.

V and J are TRBV27 and TRBJ2-3; TRBD1 matches 11 bases. The CDR3 spans 16 residues. Germline loops: CDR1 MNHEY, CDR2 SMNVEV (reference sequence). The junction had 6 bases not matched to a gene; V was cut back by 2 bases and J by 5 bases. The CDR3 DNA follows: TGTGCCAGCAGTTTACGGGGACAGGGGGTTGGAGATACGCAGTATTTT. It encodes CASSLRGQGVGDTQYF.

The chain uses TRBV18 and TRBJ1-5, with 8 bases that match TRBD1. Germline lookup yields CDR1 KGHSH and CDR2 LQKENI. V dropped 5 bases and J dropped 4; count of bases not matched to a gene: 4. The CDR3 length is 14 residues. The CDR3 DNA reads TGTGCCAGCTCAACAGGGGGTACGAATCAGCCCCAGCATTTT. This translates into CASSTGGTNQPQHF.

V and J are TRBV14 and TRBJ2-2, with TRBD1 matching 7 bases. CDR3 length: 15 amino acids. Germline CDR1 and CDR2: SGHDN and FVKESK. V was clipped by 4 bases and J by 0 bases; unmatched bases: 2. The CDR3 DNA follows: TGTGCCAGCAGCCGGGACAGACCGAACACCGGGGAGCTGTTTTTT. It encodes CASSRDRPNTGELFF.

This chain uses TRBV5-6 with TRBJ2-3; 7 nucleotides line up with TRBD2. The CDR3 sequence is 14 residues long. CDR1 SGHDT and CDR2 YYEEEE come from the germline V gene. With V trimmed by 5 bases and J by 4 bases, 7 bases remained unmatched. This CDR3 reads CASRRGTESDTQYF. CDR3 nucleotides: TGTGCCAGCAGGCGGGGGACCGAGTCAGATACGCAGTATTTT.

V is TRBV28 and J is TRBJ1-3, with no clear D. Between the trimmed V and J ends, which lost 3 bases and 2 bases, there was a span of 11 bases. The germline CDR1 and CDR2 sequences are MDHEN and SYDVKM. CDR3 length: 15 residues. The DNA for the CDR3 is TGTGCCAGCAGTTTGGTGGCGGGAACTGGAAACACCATATATTTT. Amino acids: CASSLVAGTGNTIYF.

As DNA, the CDR3 is TGTGCCAGCAGTTTTAAGGGACTGACTTTGAGCTCCTATAATTCACCCCTCCACTTT. Residues: CASSFKGLTLSSYNSPLHF. V is TRBV28 and J is TRBJ1-6; weak D call: TRBD1 (5 bases). With 3 bases removed from V and 0 bases from J, the gap between germline ends came to 18 bases. The germline V gene encodes CDR1 MDHEN and CDR2 SYDVKM. The CDR3 covers 19 residues.

The chain carries TRBV18 and TRBJ2-7, with 8 positions matching TRBD1. The CDR3 is made up of 20 amino acids. The junction had 22 bases not matched to a gene; V was cut back by 4 bases and J by 2 bases. Germline V gene data show CDR1 as KGHSH and CDR2 as LQKENI. CDR3 nucleotides: TGTGCCAGCTCACTACTCGTACCGGGACAGGACCGGGCCAACGCCTACGAGCAGTACTTC. Protein: CASSLLVPGQDRANAYEQYF.